This TCR beta chain was captured by sequencing in a study of shared clonotypes between healthy human individuals. Germline V gene lookup returns CDR1 SNHLY and CDR2 FYNNEI. This CDR3 is 14 amino acids long. V lost 4 bases, J lost 4 bases, and 1 base stayed unmatched. Generated by immunoSEQ multiplex PCR, the TCRdb table keeps only in-frame clones and is missing some. The data show about 450,000 clones, 70% to 80% seen once. This chain links TRBV2 with TRBJ1-6, with 7 nucleotides matching TRBD1. The source is a woman between 35 and 50 years old in good health. Some clones in this sample may be carry-over from other donors' samples. Input material: PBMCs. CDR3 nucleotide sequence: TGTGCCAGCAGTGTGGGACAGTATAATTCACCCCTCCACTTT. Translated, it gives CASSVGQYNSPLHF.